This TCR beta chain originates from a study of T cell responses to AZD1222 COVID-19 vaccine. Only in-frame clones appear in the TCRdb table, and some are missing; sequencing was by immunoSEQ multiplex PCR. The sample has about 100,000 clones, around nine tenths seen once. V lost 5 bases and J lost 8; bases outside the gene matches: 15. There are 16 residues in the CDR3. Germline V CDR1 and CDR2: SGHTA, FQGNSA. The receptor was isolated from an adult in good health. The chain carries TRBV7-2 and TRBJ1-2, with 9 bases fitting TRBD1. The sequenced sample was peripheral blood, obtained on day 0 of AZD1222 vaccination. CDR3 in DNA: TGTGCCAGCAGCCCTGAGCCCGGGACAGGGTTGGACGGCTACACCTTC. Its protein is CASSPEPGTGLDGYTF.